This entry concerns a single T cell receptor (beta chain). What it binds is not known. This entry comes from a study of T cell repertoires in cytomegalovirus infection. Study-wide context: Indications came from public TCR beta signatures; they pointed to CMV infection and to a matching HLA type.

Findings and caveats of the study: Cumulative public TCR beta family frequency identified CMV carriers with the relevant HLA.

The germline gives CDR1 LNHDA, CDR2 SQIVND (reference sequence). Germline trimming cut 8 bases from V and 3 bases from J; bases unmatched to any gene: 9. The CDR3 is 14 amino acids. In TCRdb, the reads were re-called with MiXCR into one record per CDR3 protein. Of about 700,000 distinct CDR3 sequences listed, around a third are singletons. This receptor was identified in a human donor in good health (CMV status not recorded). Some clones in this sample may be carry-over from other donors' samples. This sequence joins TRBV19 and TRBJ1-1, with 7 bases fitting TRBD1. Sequencing was performed on cultured PBMCs, taken from culture after CMV antigen stimulation. The CDR3 DNA reads TGTGCCAGTGGGCGGGGAGGGACAGACACTGAAGCTTTCTTT. This translates into CASGRGGTDTEAFF.